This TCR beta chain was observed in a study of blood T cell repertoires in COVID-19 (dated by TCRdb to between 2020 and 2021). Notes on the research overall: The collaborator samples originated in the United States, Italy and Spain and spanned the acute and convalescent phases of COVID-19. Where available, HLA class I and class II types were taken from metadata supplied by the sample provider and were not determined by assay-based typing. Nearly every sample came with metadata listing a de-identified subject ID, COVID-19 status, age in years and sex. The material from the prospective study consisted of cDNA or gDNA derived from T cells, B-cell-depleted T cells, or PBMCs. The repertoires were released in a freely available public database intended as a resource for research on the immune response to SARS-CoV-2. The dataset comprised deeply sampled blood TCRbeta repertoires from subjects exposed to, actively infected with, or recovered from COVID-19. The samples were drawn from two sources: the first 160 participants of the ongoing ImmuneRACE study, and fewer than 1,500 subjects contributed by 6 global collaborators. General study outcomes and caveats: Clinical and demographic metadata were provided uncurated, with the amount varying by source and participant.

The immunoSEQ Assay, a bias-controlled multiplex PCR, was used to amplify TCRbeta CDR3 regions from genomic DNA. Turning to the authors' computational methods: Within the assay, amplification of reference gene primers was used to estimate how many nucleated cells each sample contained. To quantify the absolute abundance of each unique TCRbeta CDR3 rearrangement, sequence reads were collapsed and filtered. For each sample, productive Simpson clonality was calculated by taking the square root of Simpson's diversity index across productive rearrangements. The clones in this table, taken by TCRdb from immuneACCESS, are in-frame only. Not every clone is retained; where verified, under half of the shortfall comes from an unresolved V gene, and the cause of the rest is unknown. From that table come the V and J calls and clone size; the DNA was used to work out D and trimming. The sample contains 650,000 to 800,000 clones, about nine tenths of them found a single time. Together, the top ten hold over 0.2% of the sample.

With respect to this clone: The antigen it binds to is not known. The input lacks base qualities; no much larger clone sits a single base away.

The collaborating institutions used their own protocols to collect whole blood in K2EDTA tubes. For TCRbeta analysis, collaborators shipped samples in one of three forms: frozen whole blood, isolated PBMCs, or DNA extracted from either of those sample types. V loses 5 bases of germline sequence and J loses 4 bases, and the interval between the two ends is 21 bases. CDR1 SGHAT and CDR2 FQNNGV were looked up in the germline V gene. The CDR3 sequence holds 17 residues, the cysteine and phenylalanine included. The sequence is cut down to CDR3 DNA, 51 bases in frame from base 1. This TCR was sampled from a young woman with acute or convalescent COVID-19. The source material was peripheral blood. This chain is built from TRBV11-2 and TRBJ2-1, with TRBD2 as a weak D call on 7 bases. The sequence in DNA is TGTGCCAGCAGCCGCCTTTCGGGGGGCCGCATGTACAATGAGCAGTTCTTC. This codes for CASSRLSGGRMYNEQFF.